The source of this TCR beta chain is a study of OX40 agonist ivuxolimab in advanced cancers. As for the study in general: Treatment received earlier with anti-PD-1, anti-PD-L1 or anti-CTLA-4 agents was allowed, and more than 35% had some. Whole-study findings and limits: Clones of CD4+ and CD8+ blood T cells grew by week 6 at doses of 0.1 to 3.0 mg/kg. CD4+ T cells averaged fewer expanded clones than CD8+ T cells.

Concerning this clone: The antigen remains undetermined.

Sequencing used immunoSEQ multiplex PCR; TCRdb keeps in-frame clones, though not all of them. The table records approximately 70,000 clones, around 83% of them present only once. Germline CDR1 and CDR2: SGHTA and FQGNSA. The V gene end was trimmed by 1 base and the J gene end by 2 bases; junction bases not matched to a gene: 2. This CDR3 contains 16 residues. This clonotype was sampled from an adult with an advanced solid tumor such as melanoma, head and neck, liver or kidney cancer. Sequences were derived from CD4+ or CD8+ T cells sorted from blood, sampled in a trial of the OX40 agonist ivuxolimab. The chain joins TRBV7-2 to TRBJ2-1; 10 bases fit TRBD1. The CDR3 protein is CASSLGTGGAYNEQFF. Written as DNA, the CDR3 is TGTGCCAGCAGCTTAGGGACAGGGGGAGCCTACAATGAGCAGTTCTTC.